The present T cell receptor beta chain was sequenced within a study of CD8 T cells in Susac syndrome. Reverse transcription of about 0.45 to 1 ug RNA was carried out with random hexamers. Multiplex immunoSEQ PCR targeted 54 Vbeta and 13 Jbeta TCR beta segments. One entry per CDR3 protein, called by TCRdb with MiXCR from the immunoSEQ multiplex PCR reads. The sample contains 160,000 or so distinct CDR3 sequences, roughly 95% of which appear only once. From blood CD8+ and CD4+ T cells, TCR beta sequences were generated. Trimming at V came to 8 bases and at J to 2 bases, leaving 3 bases not matched to a gene. This CDR3 comprises 12 residues. Germline assignment: CDR1 SNHLY and CDR2 FYNNEI.

The clonotype originates from a human donor with multiple sclerosis. The chain recombines TRBV2 with TRBJ2-7; 7 positions match TRBD2. The sequencing input was CD8+ T cells from PBMCs. The CDR3 spells CASVAGAYEQYF. The CDR3 region has the DNA TGTGCCAGCGTGGCGGGGGCCTACGAGCAGTACTTC. The complete variable domain, with remaining parts taken from reference TRBV2 and TRBJ2-7, reads EPEVTQTPSHQVTQMGQEVILRCVPISNHLYFYWYRQILGQKVEFLVSFYNNEISEKSEIFDDQFSVERPDGSNFTLKIRSTKLEDSAMYFCASVAGAYEQYFGPGTRLTVT.